The 18 T cell receptor beta chains below all came from one sample that was sequenced in a study of T cells in Graves' hyperthyroidism and ophthalmopathy (dated by TCRdb to between 2017 and 2020). Libraries were constructed by multiplex PCR. TCRdb shows the sequencer as Illumina HiSeq 2000. The TCR beta CDR3 regions were amplified from the RNA transcripts. The first round of RT-PCR for the TCR CDR3 was performed with the HTBI primer set and the Qiagen OneStep RT-PCR kit. Clones were called with MiXCR by TCRdb after fastp trimmed the public reads at Q25, and only in-frame beta chains were retained. Rows merge per CDR3 protein into single entries with the most common DNA and genes. For this sample the table gives fewer than 650,000 distinct CDR3 sequences, of which approximately 15% were detected only once. The biggest ten clones account for roughly 7% of the sample. Source material: blood. The receptor set was obtained from a woman under 30 with Graves' ophthalmopathy.

Of note for this clonotype: The junction does not match germline at one end; this may be a read error. The J gene is TRBJ2-4, the V gene TRBV29-1; D may be TRBD2 (5 bases). This CDR3 has 18 residues. From germline, CDR1 is SQVTM and CDR2 ANQGSEA. Here the CDR3 reads CSAIADTGEPLAKNIQCF. Written as DNA, the CDR3 is TGCAGCGCTATTGCTGACACCGGGGAACCTCTAGCCAAAAACATTCAGTGCTTC.

This clonotype was seen more than once but under ten times. The chain joins TRBV19 to TRBJ2-1, with D hard to call. The germline V gene encodes CDR1 LNHDA and CDR2 SQIVND (reference sequence). There are 13 residues in the CDR3. The V end was cut by 2 bases, the J end by 4 bases, with 6 bases between. Written as DNA, the CDR3 is TGTGCCAGTAGTATAAGGTATTACAATGAGCAGTTCTTC. It codes for CASSIRYYNEQFF.

The chain combines TRBV19 with TRBJ2-2, with no clear D. This CDR3 has 14 amino acids. Trimming cost V 3 bases and J 7 bases, with 12 bases left between them. CDR1 is LNHDA and CDR2 is SQIVND in the germline V gene (reference sequence). The CDR3 DNA reads as TGTGCCAGTAGTATGTTCCCCTGGAGCGGGGAGCTGTTTTTT. Translating gives CASSMFPWSGELFF.

This clonotype occurred many times. The rearrangement links TRBV5-1 to TRBJ1-5; 7 bases are a match to TRBD1. Germline V gene data show CDR1 as SGHRS and CDR2 as YFSETQ. The CDR3 totals 15 residues. V was pared by 4 bases and J by 2 bases, with 6 bases of the junction left unmatched. The CDR3 nucleotides are TGCGCCAGCAGCCCGACAGGGAGGGGCAATCAGCCCCAGCATTTT. This codes for CASSPTGRGNQPQHF.

This clonotype has ten or more counts. V usage is TRBV11-2 and J usage is TRBJ1-1; TRBD1 might be the D (5 bases). The CDR3 spans 13 residues. V was trimmed by 5 bases and J by 2 bases, leaving 9 bases between them. From germline, CDR1 is SGHAT and CDR2 FQNNGV. DNA of the CDR3: TGTGCCAGCAGCGCCGACAGAAACACTGAAGCTTTCTTT. It codes for CASSADRNTEAFF.

Concerning this clonotype: Being one base from a much bigger clone, this may be a read error. The chain has TRBV20-1 and TRBJ1-1; D ambiguous. The CDR3 contains 13 residues. V was cut by 8 bases and J by 1 base, with 14 bases left in between. Germline values: CDR1 DFQATT, CDR2 SNEGSKA (reference sequence). The CDR3 DNA is TGCAGTACGCAGTCTTGGCAGAACACTGAAGCTTTCTTT. This codes for CSTQSWQNTEAFF.

In this sample, this clonotype turned up many times. The chain joins TRBV15 to TRBJ1-4; the D is unclear. The CDR3 is 13 amino acids. With 0 bases removed from V and 8 bases from J, the gap between germline ends came to 7 bases. Per the germline V gene, CDR1 is LNHNV and CDR2 is YYDKDF (reference sequence). CDR3 loop: CATSRDLAEKLFF. CDR3 DNA: TGTGCCACCAGCAGAGATTTAGCAGAAAAACTGTTTTTT.

In its sample, this clonotype was seen many times. This chain uses TRBV25-1 with TRBJ2-3, with unresolved D. The CDR3 contains 14 residues. With 2 bases removed from V and 0 bases from J, the gap between germline ends came to 6 bases. Germline CDR1 is MGHDK and CDR2 is SYGVNS. In DNA, the CDR3 is TGTGCCAGCAGTGAAGACGTTAGCACAGATACGCAGTATTTT. This gives the protein CASSEDVSTDTQYF.

For the CDR3, the DNA is TGTGCCAGCTCACCATCCGCGGGACTAGCGGGCTACGAGCAGTACTTC. Encoded protein: CASSPSAGLAGYEQYF. This sequence joins TRBV18 and TRBJ2-7; TRBD2 matches at 12 bases. This CDR3 has 16 amino acids. CDR1 and CDR2 (germline): KGHSH, LQKENI. Trimming removed 2 bases from V and 3 bases from J; junction bases left unmatched: 5.

This clonotype was recorded at least ten times. This chain connects TRBV2 to TRBJ2-2, with D hard to call. Germline CDR1 is SNHLY and CDR2 is FYNNEI. Trimming shortened V by 5 bases and J by 1 base, and 8 bases separated the two germline ends. The CDR3 is 14 amino acids. DNA for the CDR3: TGTGCCAGCAGTTTTCAGCAGAACACCGGGGAGCTGTTTTTT. Its protein product is CASSFQQNTGELFF.

The V and J genes are TRBV6-1 and TRBJ2-3, with TRBD2 matching over 9 bases. From germline, CDR1 is MNHNS and CDR2 SASEGT. The CDR3 extends over 15 amino acids. Losses at the gene ends were 6 bases for V and 6 bases for J; bases not matched to a gene: 10. CDR3 nucleotide sequence: TGTGCCAGCAGCCCGGGACTAGCTTTTGTGGATACGCAGTATTTT. It is translated as CASSPGLAFVDTQYF.

This clonotype occurred many times. The rearrangement links TRBV7-2 to TRBJ2-1; 10 nucleotides line up with TRBD2. V dropped 5 bases and J dropped 3; count of bases not matched to a gene: 7. This CDR3 region has 16 residues. In germline, CDR1 is SGHTA, CDR2 FQGNSA. For the CDR3, the DNA is TGTGCCAGCAGCCCTAGGACTAGCGGAAACTACAATGAGCAGTTCTTC. This encodes CASSPRTSGNYNEQFF.

This clonotype showed up many times. The chain uses TRBV3-1 and TRBJ1-1; possible D gene TRBD1, 5 bases. CDR1 is LGHDT and CDR2 is YNNKEL in the germline V gene (reference sequence). Trimming shortened V by 9 bases and J by 5 bases, and 10 bases separated the two germline ends. The CDR3 spans 11 residues. The CDR3 bases are TGTGCCAGTCGGGGGATGACTGAAGCTTTCTTT. Residues: CASRGMTEAFF.

This clonotype was picked up a small number of times. The genes are TRBV7-2 and TRBJ2-7; D possibly corresponds to TRBD2 (5 bases). CDR1 and CDR2 from the germline V gene are SGHTA and FQGNSA. This CDR3 has 15 residues. The V end was cut by 6 bases, the J end by 3 bases, with 18 bases between. The CDR3, as DNA: TGTGCCAGCAGTTTGGGGTCGGACTTCCACTACGAGCAGTACTTC. Translation gives CASSLGSDFHYEQYF.

V gene TRBV7-2 combines with J gene TRBJ2-1; D may be TRBD2 (6 bases). V dropped 3 bases and J dropped 9 bases, with 21 bases sitting between them. CDR1 and CDR2 from the germline V gene are SGHTA and FQGNSA. The CDR3 length is 16 residues. The CDR3 DNA is TGTGCCAGCAGCTTGGGGGGACGGAATCTAGAAGTTGAGCAGTTCTTC. Translating gives CASSLGGRNLEVEQFF.

This clonotype turned up a few times. The chain has TRBV19 and TRBJ2-1, with D possibly called TRBD1 or TRBD2 (6 bases each). Trimming took 3 bases from V and 6 from J, leaving 18 bases between them. The CDR3 length is 16 residues. Germline V gene sequence: CDR1 LNHDA, CDR2 SQIVND (reference sequence). CDR3 DNA: TGTGCCAGTAGTATCGAATGGGGGGCATTAGGCAATGAGCAGTTCTTC. It encodes CASSIEWGALGNEQFF.

At least ten counts were recorded for this clonotype. The rearrangement uses TRBV7-2 and TRBJ2-7; 12 nucleotides align to TRBD1. The V segment lost 1 base and the J segment 1 base; nucleotides outside the gene matches: 5. The CDR3 is 17 residues long. CDR1 and CDR2 from the germline V gene are SGHTA and FQGNSA. CDR3 bases: TGTGCCAGCAGCTTAGGGGACAGGGGGCAATTGTCCTACGAGCAGTACTTC. Translated, it gives CASSLGDRGQLSYEQYF.

This clonotype was observed a handful of times. V is TRBV25-1 and J is TRBJ2-1; 8 bases agree with TRBD1. V shed 7 bases, J shed 4 bases, and the junction held 9 bases outside the gene matches. The CDR3 contains 15 residues. Per germline, CDR1 MGHDK and CDR2 SYGVNS. The CDR3 nucleotides read TGTGCCAGCACGCATGAGGACAGGGCTTACAATGAGCAGTTCTTC. Translation gives CASTHEDRAYNEQFF. Filled out from reference TRBV25-1 and TRBJ2-1, the complete variable domain reads EADIYQTPRYLVIGTGKKITLECSQTMGHDKMYWYQQDPGMELHLIHYSYGVNSTEKGDLSSESTVSRIRTEHFPLTLESARPSHTSQYLCASTHEDRAYNEQFFGPGTRLTVL.